The clone carrying this TCR beta chain was recorded many times. This sample stems from a study of T cells after yellow fever vaccination. As for the study in general: Low-cell-number fractions were prepared with SMART-Seq v4 Ultra Low Input.

V gave up 6 bases and J gave up 5 bases; unmatched junction bases: 13. This CDR3 spans 15 amino acids. From germline, CDR1 is DFQATT and CDR2 SNEGSKA (reference sequence). TCRdb fed the 5' RACE reads into MiXCR, producing one record per CDR3 protein. The table has a few hundred thousand distinct CDR3 sequences, around 6.5% seen once. The sequences come from PBMCs, collected 5 days after the yellow fever booster vaccination. The sequence was obtained from a man under 40 who received the YFV17D yellow fever vaccine. The V and J genes are TRBV20-1 and TRBJ2-3, with 8 bases fitting TRBD2. The CDR3 sequence: CSASELADRGDTQYF. The CDR3 DNA reads TGCAGTGCATCCGAACTAGCGGATAGAGGAGATACGCAGTATTTT.